This entry is about one T cell receptor (beta chain). The antigen remains undetermined. CDR1 is MNHEY, CDR2 SMNVEV, per germline (reference sequence). V gave up 6 bases and J gave up 7 bases; unmatched junction bases: 9. The CDR3 extends over 15 amino acids. This table comes from immunoSEQ multiplex PCR, and its TCRdb copy is limited to in-frame clones, with some not included. Here the sample spans 200,000 to 250,000 clones, roughly 84% being singletons. Among the 120 subjects of the validation cohort, separate from the approximately 700-subject first cohort, were the donors. These data originate in a study of cytomegalovirus exposure and HLA in healthy donors. General study findings and limits: In vitro work confirmed that a few CMV-associated chains recognize CMV antigens.

The chain is built from TRBV27 and TRBJ2-2; 9 positions match TRBD2. Sequencing input: PBMCs. This receptor was taken from a woman aged 18-35 years in good health and CMV-seropositive. CDR3 nucleotide sequence: TGTGCCAGCAGCCCTAATAGCGGGAGTATCGGGGAGCTGTTTTTT. This translates into CASSPNSGSIGELFF.